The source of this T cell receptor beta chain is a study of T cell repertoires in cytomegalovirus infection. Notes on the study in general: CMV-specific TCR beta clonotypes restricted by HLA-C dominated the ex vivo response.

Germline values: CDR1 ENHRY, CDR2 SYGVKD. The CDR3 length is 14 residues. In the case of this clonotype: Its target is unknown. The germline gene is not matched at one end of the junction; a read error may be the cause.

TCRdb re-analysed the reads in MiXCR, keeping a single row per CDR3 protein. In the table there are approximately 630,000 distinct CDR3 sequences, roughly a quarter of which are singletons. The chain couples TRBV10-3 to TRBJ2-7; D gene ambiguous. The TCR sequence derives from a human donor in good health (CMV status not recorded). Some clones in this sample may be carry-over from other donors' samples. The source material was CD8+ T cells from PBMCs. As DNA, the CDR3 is TGTGCCATTAGTGACGGCGGCAGCACCTACGAGCAGTACTTC. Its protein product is CAISDGGSTYEQYF.